These T cell receptor beta chains were read from a single sample in a study of OX40 agonist ivuxolimab in advanced cancers. The assay was immunoSEQ multiplex PCR, and TCRdb's table has in-frame clones only and misses some. The data contain some 60,000 clones, 65% to 85% of them seen just once; the ten biggest clones take up around 30%. The sample here was CD4+ or CD8+ T cells sorted from blood, taken in a trial of the OX40 agonist ivuxolimab. The receptors were gathered from an adult with an advanced solid tumor such as melanoma, head and neck, liver or kidney cancer. Both conserved end residues are part of each CDR3. D genes are given only for firm matches. Clone size is given for some rows only: seen once, a few or many times, or a class if the clone is expanded.

v_gene,abundance,j_gene,d_gene,CDR3nt,CDR3aa
TRBV27,-,TRBJ1-1,-,TGTGCCAGCAGAATCCTTGGGGGGGTGAACACTGAAGCTTTCTTT,CASRILGGVNTEAFF
TRBV30,once,TRBJ2-1,TRBD2,TGTGCCTGGAGAGAGGCGGGAGGGTCTGGTAATGAGCAGTTCTTC,CAWREAGGSGNEQFF
TRBV5-4,-,TRBJ1-2,TRBD1,TGTGCCAGCAGTTCCCGGGACAGGGGGGTCTATGGCTACACCTTC,CASSSRDRGVYGYTF
TRBV5-1,-,TRBJ1-3,-,TGCGCCAGCAGCAAAACCCACGGGACTGGAAACACCATATATTTT,CASSKTHGTGNTIYF
TRBV10-3,-,TRBJ2-7,-,TGTGCCATCGGCGGGACCCTCTACGAGCAGTACTTC,CAIGGTLYEQYF
TRBV28,-,TRBJ2-1,TRBD2,TGTGCCAGCAGTCCCCGACTAGCGGGGTACAATGAGCAGTTCTTC,CASSPRLAGYNEQFF
TRBV5-4,once,TRBJ2-7,TRBD1,TGTGCCAGCAGCCCCCCAGGGACAGTGTCCTACGAGCAGTACTTC,CASSPPGTVSYEQYF
TRBV11-3,-,TRBJ2-7,TRBD2,TGTGCCAGCAGCTTACGGGAGGACTATTACTGCGGGGACTCCTACGAGCAGTACTTC,CASSLREDYYCGDSYEQYF
TRBV30,-,TRBJ1-6,-,TGTGCCTGGAGTGCCATTGGGGAGGGGCGGGCTTCACCCCTCCACTTT,CAWSAIGEGRASPLHF
TRBV30,-,TRBJ2-5,TRBD1,TGTGCCTTGGGACAGGGGAAGACCCAGTACTTC,CALGQGKTQYF
TRBV6-1,-,TRBJ1-5,TRBD1,TGTGCCAGCAGTGCACGGTCCGGACAGGGGGGAGGAGGGGGCCAGCATTTT,CASSARSGQGGGGGQHF
TRBV4-2,-,TRBJ1-2,TRBD1,TGTGCCAGCAGCCAAAGACAGGGGGATGGCTACACCTTC,CASSQRQGDGYTF
TRBV5-1,once,TRBJ2-7,-,TGCGCCAGCAGCTTGGCCATGCGGACGGATACCTACGAGCAGTACTTC,CASSLAMRTDTYEQYF
TRBV27,-,TRBJ2-2,-,TGTGCCAGCAGTTTAAAGCAGACCGGGGAGCTGTTTTTT,CASSLKQTGELFF
TRBV5-4,-,TRBJ2-5,-,TGTGCCAGCAGCTTGGCCTACCGGGACCTAAAGTACTTC,CASSLAYRDLKYF
TRBV5-1,-,TRBJ2-6,-,TGCGCCAGCAGCTTTCAGGGGATGGCAGGACTCTCTGGGGCCAACGTCCTGACTTTC,CASSFQGMAGLSGANVLTF
TRBV11-2,-,TRBJ2-1,-,TGTGCCAGCAGCTTAGGGGCAGGGTGGGATGAGCAGTTCTTC,CASSLGAGWDEQFF
TRBV30,-,TRBJ2-7,TRBD1,TGTGCCTGGAGTGTAGGGGGCTACTACGAGCAGTACTTC,CAWSVGGYYEQYF
TRBV6-1,-,TRBJ2-3,-,TGTGCCAGCGTCTACGGTCGGGATACAGATACGCAGTATTTT,CASVYGRDTDTQYF
TRBV5-4,once,TRBJ2-2,-,TGTGCCAGCAGCTTGAAACAAGTGAACACCGGGGAGCTGTTTTTT,CASSLKQVNTGELFF
TRBV12-5,-,TRBJ2-3,TRBD1,TGTGCTAGTGGTCCAGGGACAGGGGGCACAGATACGCAGTATTTT,CASGPGTGGTDTQYF
TRBV19,-,TRBJ2-7,-,TGTGCCACCTCGCGGGACGGAACCTACGAGCAGTACTTC,CATSRDGTYEQYF
TRBV28,-,TRBJ1-1,-,TGTGCCAGCAGTCGCCGTGGGCCAGGGCCCACTGAAGCTTTCTTT,CASSRRGPGPTEAFF
TRBV18,-,TRBJ2-7,-,TGTGCCAGCTCACCATCCCGTTCCTACGAGCAGTACTTC,CASSPSRSYEQYF
TRBV10-3,few,TRBJ1-2,TRBD1,TGTGCCATCGTCGAGGGACAGGGAAGTGGCTACACCTTC,CAIVEGQGSGYTF
TRBV25-1,-,TRBJ1-2,TRBD1,TGTGCCACCCGGAGGACAGGCCTGCCTTGGGGCTACACCTTC,CATRRTGLPWGYTF
TRBV18,few,TRBJ2-1,-,TGTGCCAGCTCACCATATTCCAATGAGCAGTTCTTC,CASSPYSNEQFF
TRBV5-8,-,TRBJ1-5,-,TGTGCCAGCAGCCGGGGTAGCAATCAGCCCCAGCATTTT,CASSRGSNQPQHF
TRBV16,-,TRBJ2-5,-,TGTGCCAGCAGCCAATCGCGTGAGACCCAGTACTTC,CASSQSRETQYF
TRBV6-1,-,TRBJ2-7,TRBD2,TGTGCCAGCAGCTCTAGCGGCTACGAGCAGTACTTC,CASSSSGYEQYF
TRBV13,-,TRBJ2-7,TRBD1,TGTGCCAGTATCCGGACAGGTCTAACCTACGAGCAGTACTTC,CASIRTGLTYEQYF
TRBV7-2,-,TRBJ2-5,-,TGTGCCAGCAGCTTAGAGCTGACTAAATGGAAAGAGACCCAGTACTTC,CASSLELTKWKETQYF
TRBV6-1,few,TRBJ1-2,-,TGTGCCAGCAGTGAACCCCTTTACAGGGACTATGGCTACACCTTC,CASSEPLYRDYGYTF
TRBV11-2,-,TRBJ2-7,TRBD1,TGTGCCAGCAGCTCGACAGGGAATAAAAACGAGCAGTACTTC,CASSSTGNKNEQYF
TRBV4-3,-,TRBJ1-2,-,TGCGCCAGCAGCCAGACGACAGGAGGATATGGCTACACCTTC,CASSQTTGGYGYTF
TRBV9,-,TRBJ2-2,-,TGTGCCAGCAGCGCTAGTCTAGTTCCCGGGGAGCTGTTTTTT,CASSASLVPGELFF
TRBV15,-,TRBJ2-1,-,TGTGCCACCAGCAGAGCCCCCTACAATGAGCAGTTCTTC,CATSRAPYNEQFF
TRBV7-9,-,TRBJ2-5,-,TGTGCCAGCAGCCGCGGTTTAGGGCAAACCTCTTTGGGAGAGACCCAGTACTTC,CASSRGLGQTSLGETQYF
TRBV5-1,-,TRBJ2-1,TRBD2,TGCGCCAGCAGCTTGGTAGTTGGCGGGAGTTACAATGAGCAGTTCTTC,CASSLVVGGSYNEQFF
TRBV1,-,TRBJ1-6,-,TGCACCAGCAGCCGATCCTTTGCACCCCTCCACTTT,CTSSRSFAPLHF
TRBV25-1,-,TRBJ2-3,-,TGTGCCAGCAGTGAATCAGGGATCGGCGGAGATACGCAGTATTTT,CASSESGIGGDTQYF
TRBV19,-,TRBJ1-1,-,TGTGCCAGTAGTGCGTGGGACCTCGGCTCTGAAGCTTTCTTT,CASSAWDLGSEAFF
TRBV7-9,-,TRBJ2-7,-,TGTGCCAGCAGCCCTGACAGGAGTCCCTCCTACGAGCAGTACTTC,CASSPDRSPSYEQYF
TRBV10-3,few,TRBJ2-7,-,TGCGCCAGCAGTGAGGCCGTATACGAGCAGTACTTC,CASSEAVYEQYF
TRBV19,-,TRBJ2-2,TRBD1,TGTGCCAGTAGTATTTGGACGGGACAGGGCAACACCGGGGAGCTGTTTTTT,CASSIWTGQGNTGELFF
TRBV19,few,TRBJ1-1,-,TGTGCCAGTCAGAGACAGATAAACACTGAAGCTTTCTTT,CASQRQINTEAFF
TRBV28,-,TRBJ1-2,-,TGTGCCAGCAGTCGGGTCCGGTATGGCTACACCTTC,CASSRVRYGYTF
TRBV30,few,TRBJ2-1,-,TGTGCCTGGAGTGCCTACAATGAGCAGTTCTTC,CAWSAYNEQFF
TRBV30,-,TRBJ2-7,-,TGTGCCTATGGGACCCCCTACGAGCAGTACTTC,CAYGTPYEQYF
TRBV5-8,-,TRBJ2-7,-,TGTGCCAGCAGCTTGGAGTACAGGGACTACGAGCAGTACTTC,CASSLEYRDYEQYF
TRBV19,-,TRBJ1-1,-,TGTGCCAGTAGTGTCCCGGGAACCGGCAACACTGAAGCTTTCTTT,CASSVPGTGNTEAFF
TRBV21-1,-,TRBJ2-7,-,TGTGCCAGCAGCAAAGCGCAAAACTTTAGGGACAGGGATCACGAGCAGTACTTC,CASSKAQNFRDRDHEQYF
TRBV30,few,TRBJ1-5,-,TGTGCCTGGAATTCCCGGGCAGGGAGCAATCAGCCCCAGCATTTT,CAWNSRAGSNQPQHF
TRBV7-9,-,TRBJ1-1,TRBD1,TGTGCCAGCAGCGGACGGACAGGGTTCACTGAAGCTTTCTTT,CASSGRTGFTEAFF
TRBV28,-,TRBJ1-1,TRBD1,TGTGCCAGTGACAGGGAATTGAGGGGCACTGAAGCTTTCTTT,CASDRELRGTEAFF
TRBV30,-,TRBJ2-3,-,TGTGCCTGGACATTCAGGGCCAGCCCAGATACGCAGTATTTT,CAWTFRASPDTQYF
TRBV30,-,TRBJ2-1,-,TGTGCCTGGAGACCAGCGGCGAGGGGAGAGCAGTTCTTC,CAWRPAARGEQFF